The rows below give T cell receptor beta chains drawn from one sample of a study of T cells after yellow fever vaccination. Each CDR3 protein is one row after TCRdb ran MiXCR on the 5' RACE reads. The repertoire holds about 220,000 distinct CDR3 sequences, with under 3.5% as singletons. This specimen was CD4+ T cells sorted from PBMCs, taken 10 days after the yellow fever booster vaccination. All receptors derive from a man aged 18 to 30 who received the YFV17D yellow fever vaccine. CDR3s include the opening cysteine and the closing phenylalanine or tryptophan. The order of the fields is D gene, J gene, clone size, V gene, CDR3 protein, CDR3 DNA. A D gene is named only where the DNA matches it firmly. The size field is filled for only some rows; it gives once, few, many or a size class.

>.|TRBJ1-3|many|TRBV2
CASSVGGYVGNTIYF
TGTGCCAGCAGCGTAGGGGGATACGTCGGAAACACCATATATTTT
>TRBD1|TRBJ1-6|few|TRBV5-4
CASSLEFRQGVGSPLHF
TGTGCCAGCAGCTTGGAATTCAGACAGGGCGTAGGTTCACCCCTCCACTTT
>.|TRBJ2-7|many|TRBV6-5
CASTDSRWEQYF
TGTGCCAGCACCGACAGTAGGTGGGAGCAGTACTTC
>.|TRBJ2-2|few|TRBV4-3
CASSQEPQRQSTGELFF
TGCGCCAGCAGCCAAGAGCCCCAGCGACAGTCCACCGGGGAGCTGTTTTTT
>.|TRBJ1-4|.|TRBV7-2
CASSQWAEKLFF
TGTGCCAGCAGCCAGTGGGCGGAAAAACTGTTTTTT
>.|TRBJ1-2|.|TRBV12-3/TRBV12-4
CASSRGTVGYTF
TGTGCCAGCAGTCGAGGGACGGTTGGCTACACCTTC
>.|TRBJ2-5|many|TRBV6-5
CASSKDRHQETQYF
TGTGCCAGCAGTAAAGATAGGCACCAAGAGACCCAGTACTTC
>.|TRBJ2-1|many|TRBV19
CASAWGRSYNEQFF
TGTGCCAGTGCATGGGGTCGCTCCTACAATGAGCAGTTCTTC
>.|TRBJ2-3|many|TRBV15
CATSREGDTQYF
TGTGCCACCAGCAGAGAGGGTGATACGCAGTATTTT
>.|TRBJ1-4|.|TRBV11-2
CASSLGRGFSRALEKLFF
TGTGCCAGCAGCTTAGGGCGGGGTTTCTCCCGGGCCCTTGAAAAACTGTTTTTT
>TRBD2|TRBJ2-5|.|TRBV28
CASSPPTTGGTEYF
TGTGCCAGCAGCCCCCCCACAACCGGGGGGACCGAGTACTTC
>.|TRBJ1-1|few|TRBV9
CASSVAGVGGTEAFF
TGTGCCAGCAGCGTAGCTGGTGTGGGGGGCACTGAAGCTTTCTTT
>TRBD1|TRBJ2-5|many|TRBV6-5
CASRSRGRVETQYF
TGTGCCAGCAGAAGTAGGGGGCGGGTTGAGACCCAGTACTTC
>TRBD2|TRBJ2-1|many|TRBV7-3
CASSRSGGRYNEQFF
TGTGCCAGCAGCCGTAGCGGGGGCCGTTACAATGAGCAGTTCTTC
>.|TRBJ1-1|few|TRBV5-4
CASSHGGITEAFF
TGTGCCAGCAGCCACGGGGGGATCACTGAAGCTTTCTTT
>TRBD2|TRBJ2-1|few|TRBV7-3
CASSLTSDSYNEQFF
TGTGCCAGCAGCTTGACTAGCGACTCCTACAATGAGCAGTTCTTC
>.|TRBJ1-1|many|TRBV24-1
CATSESWGSEAFF
TGTGCCACCAGTGAGTCTTGGGGTTCTGAAGCTTTCTTT
>.|TRBJ1-6|many|TRBV7-2
CASSSGRWGNSPLHF
TGTGCCAGCAGCTCCGGACGGTGGGGGAATTCACCCCTCCACTTT
>TRBD2|TRBJ2-6|.|TRBV4-2
CASTSGFSSGANVLTF
TGTGCCAGTACTAGCGGATTCAGCTCTGGGGCCAACGTCCTGACTTTC
>.|TRBJ1-4|many|TRBV10-3
CATSRSPTTNEKLFF
TGTGCCACTTCTCGGTCCCCGACAACTAATGAAAAACTGTTTTTT
>TRBD1|TRBJ2-7|many|TRBV5-4
CASSHRQGANEQYF
TGTGCCAGCAGCCATCGACAGGGGGCAAATGAGCAGTACTTC
>TRBD2|TRBJ2-6|many|TRBV4-1
CASSQAFLAGASGANVLTF
TGCGCCAGCAGCCAAGCCTTTTTAGCGGGGGCGTCTGGGGCCAACGTCCTGACTTTC
>.|TRBJ2-2|.|TRBV3-1
CASTTPRATGTGELFF
TGTGCCAGCACCACACCAAGGGCGACGGGCACCGGGGAGCTGTTTTTT
>.|TRBJ2-1|few|TRBV6-2/TRBV6-3
CASRPDSHYNEQFF
TGTGCCAGCAGGCCGGACAGCCACTACAATGAGCAGTTCTTC
>.|TRBJ2-5|many|TRBV3-1
CASRTVPEGTQYF
TGTGCCAGCAGGACTGTCCCCGAGGGGACCCAGTACTTC
>.|TRBJ2-3|.|TRBV10-3
CAIQYEGGDTQYF
TGTGCCATCCAATATGAGGGAGGAGATACGCAGTATTTT
>.|TRBJ2-6|.|TRBV9
CASSPGDSSGANVLTF
TGTGCCAGCAGCCCCGGTGATTCCTCTGGGGCCAACGTCCTGACTTTC
>.|TRBJ1-1|many|TRBV6-5
CASSYSYEWSPEAFF
TGTGCCAGCAGTTACTCTTACGAGTGGAGCCCTGAAGCTTTCTTT
>.|TRBJ2-2|many|TRBV4-3
CASSKGDTNTGELFF
TGCGCCAGCAGCAAGGGAGATACGAACACCGGGGAGCTGTTTTTT
>.|TRBJ2-2|many|TRBV7-9
CASSLVRTNTGELFF
TGTGCCAGCAGCTTAGTGCGGACAAACACCGGGGAGCTGTTTTTT
>TRBD1|TRBJ2-4|few|TRBV29-1
CSVDGQGMNIQYF
TGCAGCGTTGATGGACAGGGGATGAACATTCAGTACTTC
>TRBD2|TRBJ2-5|many|TRBV10-3
CATRGREGQETQYF
TGTGCCACCAGAGGGAGGGAAGGGCAAGAGACCCAGTACTTC
>.|TRBJ2-6|.|TRBV12-3/TRBV12-4
CASSPRANVLTF
TGTGCCAGCAGCCCCCGGGCCAACGTCCTGACTTTC
>.|TRBJ1-2|many|TRBV7-2
CASSLDKTYGYTF
TGTGCCAGCAGCTTAGACAAGACCTATGGCTACACCTTC
>TRBD1|TRBJ1-6|many|TRBV19
CASSMTGSYNSPLHF
TGTGCCAGTAGTATGACAGGGAGCTATAATTCACCCCTCCACTTT
>TRBD1|TRBJ2-5|few|TRBV20-1
CSVLPRDSFQETQYF
TGCAGTGTTTTACCCCGGGACAGCTTTCAAGAGACCCAGTACTTC
>.|TRBJ2-1|many|TRBV7-9
CASSFWGLDNEQFF
TGTGCCAGCAGCTTTTGGGGTTTGGACAATGAGCAGTTCTTC
>.|TRBJ1-2|many|TRBV18
CASSPGLRETDRYGYTF
TGTGCCAGCTCACCCGGGCTACGTGAGACAGATCGATATGGCTACACCTTC
>.|TRBJ2-7|few|TRBV5-1
CASSQPGRGKYEQYF
TGCGCCAGCAGCCAACCGGGACGGGGAAAATACGAGCAGTACTTC
>.|TRBJ1-1|many|TRBV18
CASSPRGRGANMNTEAFF
TGTGCCAGCTCACCTCGCGGGAGGGGCGCTAACATGAACACTGAAGCTTTCTTT
>.|TRBJ1-6|many|TRBV27
CASSFFDSPLHF
TGTGCCAGCAGTTTTTTTGATTCACCCCTCCACTTT
>.|TRBJ2-5|many|TRBV4-1
CASSAALDETQYF
TGCGCCAGCAGCGCGGCCCTGGACGAGACCCAGTACTTC
>.|TRBJ2-5|.|TRBV5-6
CASSPWTGGETQYF
TGTGCCAGCAGCCCATGGACCGGTGGGGAGACCCAGTACTTC
>TRBD1|TRBJ1-2|.|TRBV4-3
CASSPYHGQGVVVGYGYTF
TGCGCCAGCAGCCCCTATCACGGACAGGGTGTCGTAGTTGGCTATGGCTACACCTTC
>.|TRBJ1-2|.|TRBV25-1
CASSEHRNYGYTF
TGTGCCAGCAGTGAACACAGGAACTATGGCTACACCTTC
>.|TRBJ1-6|.|TRBV7-7
CASSLDDTSPLHF
TGTGCCAGCAGCTTGGACGACACCTCACCCCTCCACTTT
>.|TRBJ1-2|few|TRBV6-5
CASSYSQGHGYTF
TGTGCCAGCAGTTATTCCCAGGGACATGGCTACACCTTC
>TRBD2|TRBJ2-1|many|TRBV11-1
CASSRGGTTYNEQFF
TGTGCCAGCAGTCGGGGGGGGACTACCTACAATGAGCAGTTCTTC
>.|TRBJ2-2|many|TRBV7-2
CASSLKPGSVTGELFF
TGTGCCAGCAGCTTAAAGCCCGGCTCGGTCACCGGGGAGCTGTTTTTT
>.|TRBJ1-4|many|TRBV5-1
CASSVAGGQKLFF
TGCGCCAGCAGCGTGGCTGGAGGTCAAAAACTGTTTTTT
>.|TRBJ1-4|many|TRBV6-5
CASSYGLHEKLFF
TGTGCCAGCAGTTACGGGCTCCATGAAAAACTGTTTTTT
>TRBD2|TRBJ2-3|.|TRBV24-1
CATSDPGLAGGTTDTQYF
TGTGCCACCAGTGATCCCGGACTAGCGGGGGGCACCACAGATACGCAGTATTTT
>TRBD1|TRBJ1-2|few|TRBV6-5
CASSRDSFYGYTF
TGTGCCAGCAGCCGGGACAGCTTCTATGGCTACACCTTC
>.|TRBJ1-3|.|TRBV19
CASSSPGGTIYF
TGTGCCAGTAGCAGCCCCGGGGGAACCATATATTTT
>TRBD1|TRBJ2-3|many|TRBV29-1
CSVEQSMTGAYSDTQYF
TGCAGCGTTGAACAATCCATGACAGGGGCTTATTCAGATACGCAGTATTTT